The T cell receptor beta chain described here comes from a study of shared clonotypes between healthy human individuals (dated by TCRdb to the early 2020s). With respect to the entire study: The cohort comprised two women and a few men aged 18 to 49 years. To increase sequencing depth and limit assay-specific biases, different laboratories used diverse techniques to prepare libraries and sequence TCR repertoires. To estimate repertoire size and how much clonotype sharing occurs between individuals, the study deeply sequenced the blood TCR repertoires of a handful of healthy adults. Leukapheresis yielded between about 0.9 and 9.5 billion PBMCs per donor. For each donor, CD4 naive and CD4 memory were each run on three plates, CD8 naive on two plates, and CD8 memory on one plate. The research as a whole found: Rarefaction of sorted-subset datasets indicated incomplete sequencing despite the large sequencing depth. Naive subsets generally had larger estimated clonotype richness than memory subsets. Because the study included a small number of donors, the genetic and exposure-history diversity represented was limited. When a handful of donors were compared, the shared fraction of clonotypes was about 5.5% for naive CD4, around 3.5% for naive CD8, 2.3% for memory CD4, and around 0.4% for memory CD8. Compared with non-shared clonotypes, the clonotypes found in all four sorted-subset donors had higher generation probabilities. Sampling was limited to blood, and TCR repertoires in tissue likely differ from TCR repertoires in blood. Based on pairwise subsampling, the degree of clonotype sharing among donors was expected to be affected by sequencing depth.

CD8 naive samples were obtained by positive selection for CCR7 among CD45RO-negative cells, yielding a CD45RA+CCR7+ population from which TemRA cells were excluded. Donors were healthy HIV-negative adults with no recently reported acute infections or vaccinations. All donors were Caucasian adults living in Nashville, Tennessee, USA. After blood collection by leukapheresis, PBMCs were isolated using Ficoll-Histopaque density gradient centrifugation and then cryopreserved in the vapor phase of liquid nitrogen. Purity and quantity of every magnetically sorted T cell population were checked by analytical flow cytometry. Genomic DNA was isolated from every sorted fraction and measured by UV absorbance on a Nanodrop 2000c. Using the deep immunoSEQ assay, TCR CDR3 regions were amplified from genomic DNA by multiplex PCR. Extracted genomic DNA from each cell subset was distributed evenly across all wells of several immunoSEQ 96-well plates, and each plate was treated as a replicate. Each replicate PCR for sorted subsets received 200 ng genomic DNA, equal to roughly 30,000 T cell genomes. Purified libraries were quantified with a Qubit 3.0 fluorometer, sized on a Bioanalyzer 2100, and re-quantified with the KAPA Library Quantification kit. A separate single-read 150-cycle Illumina NextSeq 550 flow cell was used to sequence each immunoSEQ 96-well plate. In the authors' own workflow: Because the immunoSEQ output included only junctional sequences and no quality scores, the filtering could not be the same as the filtering used for full-length reads. Sequences were annotated with PyIR, a Python wrapper for IgBLAST v1.9, and V/J genes and CDR3 were assigned using IMGT germline references. Reads were removed for weak V/J assignments (E-value above 1e-6), missing CDR3, stop codons, out-of-frame junctions, or ambiguous translated residues. A V3J clonotype was defined by an identical inferred V gene, J gene, and CDR3 amino acid sequence. Percentage overlap between repertoires was computed as shared unique clonotypes divided by the size of the smaller repertoire. Repertoire richness was assessed with RTK rarefaction, the Chao1 estimator, and Recon v2.1 estimates of unobserved clonotypes. Generation probabilities were computed with OLGA for all TCRbeta clonotypes obtained by the gDNA method from several donors. Imported from immuneACCESS, the table was reduced by TCRdb to in-frame sequences with V and J called. These copies leave out some clones; in studies compared against another copy, an unresolved V gene accounts for under half, and the cause of the remainder is not known. V, J and clone size derive from that table, while D and trimming were established from the DNA sequence. The sample table lists under 850,000 clones, more than 85% of them with a count of one. In total, the top ten clones hold around 24% of the sample.

Worth noting for this clone: Its specific antigen is unknown. Base qualities were left out, and no much larger clone turns up one base away.

CDR1 and CDR2, looked up from the germline V gene, are SGHTA and FQGTGA. There are 14 amino acids in the CDR3, from cysteine to phenylalanine inclusive. The retained sequence is limited to the CDR3, 42 bases, with the frame set at the first base. V gives up 2 bases and J gives up 5 bases, and the segment between their germline ends measures 12 bases. Sequencing was performed on naive CD8+ T cells sorted from blood. The cell subset or site label on this specimen signifies: CD45RA+CCR7+. The V and J genes are TRBV7-3 and TRBJ1-2, and TRBD1 may be the D gene, going by 6 matching bases. This receptor was obtained from a man aged 30 to 45 in good health. At the DNA level, the sequence is TGTGCCAGCAGCTTAGCCCCCACAGGGTATGGCTACACCTTC. Translated, this gives CASSLAPTGYGYTF.